Included here is one T cell receptor (beta chain) sequence, with context. These data originate in a study of CD8+CD57+ T cells in acquired aplastic anemia. In the study overall: CD4+ reads averaged about 10.8 million in healthy donors.

The template for TCR beta VDJ and CDR3 sequence profiling was genomic DNA. TCRdb fed the reads into MiXCR, producing one record per CDR3 protein. The data contain fewer than 200,000 distinct CDR3 sequences, about three fifths of them seen just once; the ten biggest clones take up over 40%. The CDR3 consists of 13 residues. Trimming took off 7 bases at V and 5 bases at J, with 15 bases between the two ends. The germline CDR1 and CDR2 sequences are DFQATT and SNEGSKA (reference sequence). The sample consisted of sorted CD4+, CD8+, or CD8+CD57+ T cells (not recorded which) from PBMCs. V gene TRBV20-1 combines with J gene TRBJ2-1, with a possible D match to TRBD1 (6 bases). The sequence was collected from a human donor in good health. CDR3 bases: TGCAGTGGTATCGGGACACGGGACAATGAGCAGTTCTTC. The encoded protein is CSGIGTRDNEQFF.